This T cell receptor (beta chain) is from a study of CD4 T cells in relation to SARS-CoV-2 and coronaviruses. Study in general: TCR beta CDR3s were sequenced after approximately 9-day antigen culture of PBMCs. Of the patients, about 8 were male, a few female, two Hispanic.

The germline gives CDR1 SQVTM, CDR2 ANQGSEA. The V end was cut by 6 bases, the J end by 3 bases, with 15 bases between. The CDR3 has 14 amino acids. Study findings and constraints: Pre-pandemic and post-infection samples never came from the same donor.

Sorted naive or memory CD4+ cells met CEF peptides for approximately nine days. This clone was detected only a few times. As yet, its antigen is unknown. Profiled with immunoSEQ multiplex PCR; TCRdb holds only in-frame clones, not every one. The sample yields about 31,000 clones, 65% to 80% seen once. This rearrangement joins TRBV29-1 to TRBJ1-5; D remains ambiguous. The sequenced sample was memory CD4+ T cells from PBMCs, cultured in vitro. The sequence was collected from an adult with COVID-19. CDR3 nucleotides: TGCAGCGTAGGAACGGGAGCTGACAATCAGCCCCAGCATTTT. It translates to CSVGTGADNQPQHF.